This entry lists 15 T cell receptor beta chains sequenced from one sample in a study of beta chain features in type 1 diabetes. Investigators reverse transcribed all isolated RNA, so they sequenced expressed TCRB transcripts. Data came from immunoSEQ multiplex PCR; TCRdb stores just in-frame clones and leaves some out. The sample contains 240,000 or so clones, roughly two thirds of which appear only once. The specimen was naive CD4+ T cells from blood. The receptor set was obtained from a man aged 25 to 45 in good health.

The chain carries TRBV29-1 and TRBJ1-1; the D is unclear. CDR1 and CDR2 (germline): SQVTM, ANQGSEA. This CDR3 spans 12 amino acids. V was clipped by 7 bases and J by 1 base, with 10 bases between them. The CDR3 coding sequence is TGCAGCGGCACGACTGCGAACACTGAAGCTTTCTTT. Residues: CSGTTANTEAFF. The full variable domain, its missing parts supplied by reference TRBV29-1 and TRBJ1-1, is SAVISQKPSRDICQRGTSLTIQCQVDSQVTMMFWYRQQPGQSLTLIATANQGSEATYESGFVIDKFPISRPNLTFSTLTVSNMSPEDSSIYLCSGTTANTEAFFGQGTRLTVV.

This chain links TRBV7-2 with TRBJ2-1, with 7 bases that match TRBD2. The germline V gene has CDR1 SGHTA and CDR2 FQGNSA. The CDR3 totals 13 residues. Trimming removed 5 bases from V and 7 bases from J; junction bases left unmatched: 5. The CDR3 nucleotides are TGTGCCAGCAGCCCCAGCGGGGTTAATGAGCAGTTCTTC. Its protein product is CASSPSGVNEQFF.

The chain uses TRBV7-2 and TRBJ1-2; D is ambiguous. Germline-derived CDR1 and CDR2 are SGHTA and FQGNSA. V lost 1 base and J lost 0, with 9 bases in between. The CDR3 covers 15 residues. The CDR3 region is CASSLGAVANYGYTF. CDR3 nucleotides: TGTGCCAGCAGCTTAGGTGCTGTAGCTAACTATGGCTACACCTTC.

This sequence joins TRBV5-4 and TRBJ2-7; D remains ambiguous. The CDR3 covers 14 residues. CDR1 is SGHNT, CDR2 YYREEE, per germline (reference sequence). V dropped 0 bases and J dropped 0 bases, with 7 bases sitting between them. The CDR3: CASSLDRASYEQYF. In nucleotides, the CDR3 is TGTGCCAGCAGCTTGGATAGGGCCTCCTACGAGCAGTACTTC.

The CDR3 nucleotides are TGCGCCAGCAGCCAAGATAGGGTGGCGACAGATACGCAGTATTTT. Protein sequence: CASSQDRVATDTQYF. The J gene is TRBJ2-3, the V gene TRBV4-1, with D uncertain. V was cut by 0 bases and J by 3 bases, with 10 bases left in between. The CDR3 totals 15 residues. From germline, CDR1 is MGHRA and CDR2 YSYEKL.

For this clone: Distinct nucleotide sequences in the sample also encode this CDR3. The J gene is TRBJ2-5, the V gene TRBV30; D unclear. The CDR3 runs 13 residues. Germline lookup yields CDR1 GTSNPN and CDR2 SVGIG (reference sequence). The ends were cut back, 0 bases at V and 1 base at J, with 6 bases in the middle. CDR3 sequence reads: CAWSVRTQETQYF. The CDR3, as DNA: TGTGCCTGGAGTGTACGAACCCAAGAGACCCAGTACTTC.

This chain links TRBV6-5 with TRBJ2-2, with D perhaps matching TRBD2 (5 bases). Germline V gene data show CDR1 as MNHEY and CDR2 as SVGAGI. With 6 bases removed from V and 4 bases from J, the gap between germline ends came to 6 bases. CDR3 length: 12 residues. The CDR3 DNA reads TGTGCCAGCAGCCGGGGCACCGGGGAGCTGTTTTTT. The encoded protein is CASSRGTGELFF.

The CDR3 protein is CASSRQGDTQYF. Here the CDR3 DNA reads TGTGCCAGCAGTAGACAGGGGGATACGCAGTATTTT. The J gene is TRBJ2-3, the V gene TRBV6-5, with 8 bases aligning to TRBD1. The germline V gene has CDR1 MNHEY and CDR2 SVGAGI. This CDR3 spans 12 amino acids. V shed 5 bases and J 6 bases; nucleotides not matched to a gene: 1.

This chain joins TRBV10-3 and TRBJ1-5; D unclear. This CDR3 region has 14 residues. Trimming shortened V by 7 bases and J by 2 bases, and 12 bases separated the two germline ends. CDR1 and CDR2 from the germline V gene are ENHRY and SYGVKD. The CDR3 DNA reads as TGTGCCATCAAGGGAGACTCCGGCAATCAGCCCCAGCATTTT. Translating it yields CAIKGDSGNQPQHF.

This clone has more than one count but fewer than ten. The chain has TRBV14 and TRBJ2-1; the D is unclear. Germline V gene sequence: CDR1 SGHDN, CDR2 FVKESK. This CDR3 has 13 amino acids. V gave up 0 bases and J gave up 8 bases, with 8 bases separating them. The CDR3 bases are TGTGCCAGCAGCCAAGATTTATACGATGAGCAGTTCTTC. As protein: CASSQDLYDEQFF.

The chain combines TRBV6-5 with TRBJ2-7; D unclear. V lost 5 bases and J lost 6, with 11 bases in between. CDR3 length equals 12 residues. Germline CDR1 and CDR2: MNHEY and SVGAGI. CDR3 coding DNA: TGTGCCAGCAGTCCCGGGCATATCGAGCAGTACTTC. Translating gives CASSPGHIEQYF.

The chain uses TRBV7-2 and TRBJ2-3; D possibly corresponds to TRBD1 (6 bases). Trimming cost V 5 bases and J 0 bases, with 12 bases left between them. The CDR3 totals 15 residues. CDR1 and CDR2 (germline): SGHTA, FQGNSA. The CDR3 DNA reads TGTGCCAGCAGCCCTGGACAGCCTAGCACAGATACGCAGTATTTT. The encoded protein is CASSPGQPSTDTQYF.

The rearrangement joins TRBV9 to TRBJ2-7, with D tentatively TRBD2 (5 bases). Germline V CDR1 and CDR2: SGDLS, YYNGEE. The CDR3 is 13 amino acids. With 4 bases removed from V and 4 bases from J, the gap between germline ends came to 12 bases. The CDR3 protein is CASSLTGNYEQYF. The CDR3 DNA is TGTGCCAGCAGCCTGACGGGGAATTACGAGCAGTACTTC.

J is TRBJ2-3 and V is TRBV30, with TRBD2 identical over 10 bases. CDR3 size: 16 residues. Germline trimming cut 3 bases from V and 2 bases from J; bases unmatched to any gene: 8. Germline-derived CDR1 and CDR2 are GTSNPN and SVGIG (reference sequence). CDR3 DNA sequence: TGTGCCTGGAGCCGGGAGACTAGCGGGTACACAGATACGCAGTATTTT. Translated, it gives CAWSRETSGYTDTQYF.

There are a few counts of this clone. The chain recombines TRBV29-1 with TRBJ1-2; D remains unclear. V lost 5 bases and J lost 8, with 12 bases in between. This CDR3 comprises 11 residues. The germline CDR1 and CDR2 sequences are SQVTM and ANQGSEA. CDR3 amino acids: CSVSGAQGYTF. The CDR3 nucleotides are TGCAGCGTTTCCGGCGCGCAGGGCTACACCTTC.